This T cell receptor beta chain was observed in a study of blood T cell repertoires in COVID-19. As for the study in general: Whether acute or convalescent, the COVID-19 samples came from the United States, Italy and Spain. Nucleic acid was either cDNA or gDNA, and it came from T cells, B-cell-depleted T cells, or PBMCs.

V gave up 6 bases and J gave up 0 bases; unmatched junction bases: 2. The CDR3 sequence is 14 residues long. From germline, CDR1 is LNHDA and CDR2 SQIVND (reference sequence). Authors' processing steps: Amplification of reference gene primers provided the estimated nucleated cell counts. Profiled with immunoSEQ multiplex PCR; TCRdb holds only in-frame clones, not every one. For V, J and clone size, that table is used; D and trimming come from the DNA. Among roughly 53,000 clones listed, about 76% were seen once. Sequencing was performed on peripheral blood. The V gene is TRBV19, the J gene TRBJ1-3, with 7 bases aligning to TRBD1. The TCR comes from a man between 65 and 80 years old with active or convalescent COVID-19. The CDR3 region is CASSTGDSGNTIYF. CDR3 DNA: TGTGCCAGTAGCACAGGGGACTCTGGAAACACCATATATTTT. Full variable domain (rest looked up from reference TRBV19 and TRBJ1-3): DGGITQSPKYLFRKEGQNVTLSCEQNLNHDAMYWYRQDPGQGLRLIYYSQIVNDFQKGDIAEGYSVSREKKESFPLTVTSAQKNPTAFYLCASSTGDSGNTIYFGEGSWLTVV.